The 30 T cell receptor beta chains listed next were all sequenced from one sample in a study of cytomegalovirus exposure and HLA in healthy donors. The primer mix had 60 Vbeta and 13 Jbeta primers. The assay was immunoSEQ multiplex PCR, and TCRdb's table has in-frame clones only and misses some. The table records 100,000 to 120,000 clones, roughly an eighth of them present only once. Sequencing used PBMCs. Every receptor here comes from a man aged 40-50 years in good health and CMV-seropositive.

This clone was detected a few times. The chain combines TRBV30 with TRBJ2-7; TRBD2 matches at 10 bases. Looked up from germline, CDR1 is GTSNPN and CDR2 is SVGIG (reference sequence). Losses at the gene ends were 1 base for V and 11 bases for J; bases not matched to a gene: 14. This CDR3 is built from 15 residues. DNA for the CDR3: TGTGCCTGGAGTGCTCAAGCGGGAGGGCCCTCTAGAAAGTACTTC. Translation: CAWSAQAGGPSRKYF.

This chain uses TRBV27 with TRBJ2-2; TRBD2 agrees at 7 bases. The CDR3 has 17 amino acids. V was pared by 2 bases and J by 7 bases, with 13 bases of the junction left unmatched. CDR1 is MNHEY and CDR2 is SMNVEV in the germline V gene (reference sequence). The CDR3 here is CASSLDLASWEGGELFF. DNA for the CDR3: TGTGCCAGCAGTTTAGATCTAGCTAGCTGGGAGGGCGGGGAGCTGTTTTTT.

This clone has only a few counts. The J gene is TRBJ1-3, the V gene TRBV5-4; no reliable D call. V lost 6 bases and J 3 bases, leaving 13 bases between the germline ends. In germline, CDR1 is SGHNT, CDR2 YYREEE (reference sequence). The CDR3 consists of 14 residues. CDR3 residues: CASTWKRNGNTIYF. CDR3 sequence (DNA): TGTGCCAGCACCTGGAAGAGGAATGGAAACACCATATATTTT.

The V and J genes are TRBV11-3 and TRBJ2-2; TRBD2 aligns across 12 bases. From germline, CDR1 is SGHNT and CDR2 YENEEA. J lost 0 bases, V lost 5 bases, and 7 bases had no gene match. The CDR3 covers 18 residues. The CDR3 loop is CASSQGGTSGPNTGELFF. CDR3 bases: TGTGCCAGCAGCCAAGGAGGGACTAGCGGGCCGAACACCGGGGAGCTGTTTTTT.

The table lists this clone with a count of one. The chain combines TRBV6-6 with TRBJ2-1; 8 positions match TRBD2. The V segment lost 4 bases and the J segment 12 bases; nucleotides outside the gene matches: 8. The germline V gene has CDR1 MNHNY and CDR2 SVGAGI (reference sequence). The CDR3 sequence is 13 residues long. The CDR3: CASSSGSGIWQFF. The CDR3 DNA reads TGTGCCAGCAGTTCCGGTAGCGGGATTTGGCAGTTCTTC.

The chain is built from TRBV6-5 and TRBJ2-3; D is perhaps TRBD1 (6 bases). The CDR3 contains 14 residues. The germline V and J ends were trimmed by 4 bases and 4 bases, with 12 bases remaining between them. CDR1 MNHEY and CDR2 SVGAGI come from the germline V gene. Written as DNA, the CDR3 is TGTGCCAGCAGTTGGGGACATGATCCAGATACGCAGTATTTT. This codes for CASSWGHDPDTQYF.

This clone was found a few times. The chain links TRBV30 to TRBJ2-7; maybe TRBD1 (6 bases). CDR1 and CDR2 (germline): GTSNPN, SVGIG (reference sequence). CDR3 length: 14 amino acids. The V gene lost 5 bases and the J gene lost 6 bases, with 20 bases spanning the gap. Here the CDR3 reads CAWCDDQGTSEQYF. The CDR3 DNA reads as TGTGCCTGGTGCGACGACCAGGGGACATCCGAGCAGTACTTC.

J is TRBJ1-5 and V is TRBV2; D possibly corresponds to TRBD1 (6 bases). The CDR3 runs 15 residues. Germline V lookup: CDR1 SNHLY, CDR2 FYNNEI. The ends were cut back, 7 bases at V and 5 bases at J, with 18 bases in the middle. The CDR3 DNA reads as TGTGCCAGCACTCGAATAGGGGGGGTTGATCAGCCCCAGCATTTT. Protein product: CASTRIGGVDQPQHF.

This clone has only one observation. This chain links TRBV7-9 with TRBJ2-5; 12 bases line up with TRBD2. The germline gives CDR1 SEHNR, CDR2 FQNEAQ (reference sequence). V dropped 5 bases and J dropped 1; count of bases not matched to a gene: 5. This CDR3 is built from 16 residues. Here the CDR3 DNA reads TGTGCCAGCAGCATAGGACTAGCGGGGATCCAAGAGACCCAGTACTTC. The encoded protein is CASSIGLAGIQETQYF.

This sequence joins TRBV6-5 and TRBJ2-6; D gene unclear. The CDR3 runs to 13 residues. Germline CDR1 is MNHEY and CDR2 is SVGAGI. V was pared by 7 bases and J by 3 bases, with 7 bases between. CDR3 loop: CASKEDGANVLTF. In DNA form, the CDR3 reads TGTGCCAGCAAAGAGGATGGGGCCAACGTCCTGACTTTC.

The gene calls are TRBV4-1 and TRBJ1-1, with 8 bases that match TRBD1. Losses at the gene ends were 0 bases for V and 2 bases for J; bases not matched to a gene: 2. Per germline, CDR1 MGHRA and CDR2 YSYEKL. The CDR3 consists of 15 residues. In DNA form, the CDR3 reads TGCGCCAGCAGCCAAGATCCAGGGGGCAACACTGAAGCTTTCTTT. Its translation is CASSQDPGGNTEAFF.

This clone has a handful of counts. CDR3 coding DNA: TGTGCCAGTAGTATAGGGCTTACTAACTATGGCTACACCTTC. This encodes CASSIGLTNYGYTF. The V and J genes are TRBV19 and TRBJ1-2, with unresolved D. CDR1 and CDR2 (germline): LNHDA, SQIVND (reference sequence). The CDR3 is 14 residues long. V lost 1 base to trimming and J lost 0 bases, with 6 bases between them.

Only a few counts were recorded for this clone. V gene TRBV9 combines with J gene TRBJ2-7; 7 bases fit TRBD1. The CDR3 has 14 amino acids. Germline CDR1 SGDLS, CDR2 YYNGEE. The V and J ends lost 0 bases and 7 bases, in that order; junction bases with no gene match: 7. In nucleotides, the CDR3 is TGTGCCAGCAGCGTAGCCGACAGGGAGTGGGAGCAGTACTTC. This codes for CASSVADREWEQYF.

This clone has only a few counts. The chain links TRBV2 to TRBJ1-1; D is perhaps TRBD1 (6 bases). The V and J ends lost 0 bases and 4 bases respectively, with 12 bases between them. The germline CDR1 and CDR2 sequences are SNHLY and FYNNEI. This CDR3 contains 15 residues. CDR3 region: CASSEAGRGSTEAFF. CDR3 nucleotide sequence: TGTGCCAGCAGTGAAGCGGGGAGGGGGAGCACTGAAGCTTTCTTT.

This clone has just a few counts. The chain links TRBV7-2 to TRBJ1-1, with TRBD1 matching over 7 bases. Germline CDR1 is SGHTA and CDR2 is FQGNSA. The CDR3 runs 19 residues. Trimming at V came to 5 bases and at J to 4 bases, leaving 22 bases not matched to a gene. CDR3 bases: TGTGCCAGCAGCCCCAGGACAGGTCCAATGTACGTCGGGAGCACTGAAGCTTTCTTT. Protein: CASSPRTGPMYVGSTEAFF.

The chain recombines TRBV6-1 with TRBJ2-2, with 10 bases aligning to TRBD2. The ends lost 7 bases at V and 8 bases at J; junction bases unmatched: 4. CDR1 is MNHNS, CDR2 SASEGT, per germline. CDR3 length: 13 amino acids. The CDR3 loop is CASMASGSGELFF. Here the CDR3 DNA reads TGTGCCAGCATGGCTAGCGGGAGTGGGGAGCTGTTTTTT.

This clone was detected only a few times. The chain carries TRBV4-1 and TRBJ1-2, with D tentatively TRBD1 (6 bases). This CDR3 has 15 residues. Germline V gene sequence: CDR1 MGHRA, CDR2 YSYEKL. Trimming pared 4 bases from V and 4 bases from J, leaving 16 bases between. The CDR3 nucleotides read TGCGCCAGCAGCCCTCAGGGGCCTAAGATCTATGGCTACACCTTC. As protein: CASSPQGPKIYGYTF.

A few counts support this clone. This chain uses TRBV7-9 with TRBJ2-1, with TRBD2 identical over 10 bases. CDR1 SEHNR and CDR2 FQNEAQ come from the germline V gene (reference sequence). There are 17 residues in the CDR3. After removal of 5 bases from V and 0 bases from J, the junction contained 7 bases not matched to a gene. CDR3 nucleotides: TGTGCCAGCAGCCGGACTAGCGGCCGGAGCTCCTACAATGAGCAGTTCTTC. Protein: CASSRTSGRSSYNEQFF.

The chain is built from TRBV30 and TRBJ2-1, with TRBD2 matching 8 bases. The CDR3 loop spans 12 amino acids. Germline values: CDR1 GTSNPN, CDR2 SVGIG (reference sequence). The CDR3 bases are TGTGCGAGCGGGAGCTCCTACAATGAGCAGTTCTTC. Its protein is CASGSSYNEQFF.

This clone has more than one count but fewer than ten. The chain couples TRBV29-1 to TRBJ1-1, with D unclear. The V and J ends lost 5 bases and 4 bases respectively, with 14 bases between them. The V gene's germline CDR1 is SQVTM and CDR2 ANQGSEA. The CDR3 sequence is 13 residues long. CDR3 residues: CSVSQGGSTEAFF. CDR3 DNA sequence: TGCAGCGTTTCCCAAGGAGGCAGCACTGAAGCTTTCTTT.

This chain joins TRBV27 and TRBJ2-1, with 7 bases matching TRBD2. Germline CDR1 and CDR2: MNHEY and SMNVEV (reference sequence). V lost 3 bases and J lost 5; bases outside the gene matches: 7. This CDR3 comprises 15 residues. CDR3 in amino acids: CASSLRGAGNNEQFF. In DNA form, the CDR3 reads TGTGCCAGCAGTTTGAGGGGAGCGGGGAACAATGAGCAGTTCTTC.

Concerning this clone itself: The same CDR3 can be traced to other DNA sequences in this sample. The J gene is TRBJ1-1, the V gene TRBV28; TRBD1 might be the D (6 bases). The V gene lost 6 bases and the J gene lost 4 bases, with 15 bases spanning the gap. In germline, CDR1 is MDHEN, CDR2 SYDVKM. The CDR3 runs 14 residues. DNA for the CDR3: TGTGCCAGCAGGACAGGTGGGAAGGGCACTGAAGCTTTCTTT. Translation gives CASRTGGKGTEAFF.

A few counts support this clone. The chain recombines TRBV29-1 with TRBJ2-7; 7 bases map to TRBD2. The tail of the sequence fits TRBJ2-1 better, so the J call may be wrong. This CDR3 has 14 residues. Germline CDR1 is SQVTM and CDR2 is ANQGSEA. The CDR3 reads CSVSGGTTHNEQFF. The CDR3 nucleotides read TGCAGCGTGAGCGGCGGGACTACCCACAATGAGCAGTTCTTC.

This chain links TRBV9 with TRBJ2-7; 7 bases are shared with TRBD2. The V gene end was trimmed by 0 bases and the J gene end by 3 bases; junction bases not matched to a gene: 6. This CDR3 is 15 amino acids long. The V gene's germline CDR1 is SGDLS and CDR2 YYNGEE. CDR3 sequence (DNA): TGTGCCAGCAGCGTAGAGGGTAGCGGGTTCTACGAGCAGTACTTC. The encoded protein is CASSVEGSGFYEQYF.

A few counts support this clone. This CDR3 reads CASSSLLAMWRDTEAFF. For the CDR3, the DNA is TGTGCCAGCTCATCACTGCTAGCAATGTGGAGGGACACTGAAGCTTTCTTT. The chain combines TRBV18 with TRBJ1-1; D remains unclear. Germline V gene data show CDR1 as KGHSH and CDR2 as LQKENI. The CDR3 runs to 17 residues. V lost 5 bases to trimming and J lost 3 bases, with 22 bases between them.

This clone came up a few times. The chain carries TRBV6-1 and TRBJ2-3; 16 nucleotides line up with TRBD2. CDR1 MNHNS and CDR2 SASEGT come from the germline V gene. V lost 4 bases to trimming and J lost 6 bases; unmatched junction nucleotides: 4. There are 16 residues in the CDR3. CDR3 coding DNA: TGTGCCAGCAGTGCAGGGACTAGCGGGAGGGGGGATACGCAGTATTTT. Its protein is CASSAGTSGRGDTQYF.

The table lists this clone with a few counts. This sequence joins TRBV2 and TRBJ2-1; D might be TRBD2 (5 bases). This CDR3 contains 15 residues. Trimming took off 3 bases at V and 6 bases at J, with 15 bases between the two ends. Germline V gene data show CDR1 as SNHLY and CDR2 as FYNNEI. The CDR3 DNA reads TGTGCCAGCAGTGACTGGGCGACCGGGATCAATGAGCAGTTCTTC. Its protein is CASSDWATGINEQFF.

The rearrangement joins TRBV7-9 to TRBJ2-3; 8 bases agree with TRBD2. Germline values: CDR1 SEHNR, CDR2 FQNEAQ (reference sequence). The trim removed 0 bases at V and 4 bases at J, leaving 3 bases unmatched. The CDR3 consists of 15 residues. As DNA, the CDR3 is TGTGCCAGCAGCTTAGCGACTAGCGTGGCAGATACGCAGTATTTT. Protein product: CASSLATSVADTQYF.

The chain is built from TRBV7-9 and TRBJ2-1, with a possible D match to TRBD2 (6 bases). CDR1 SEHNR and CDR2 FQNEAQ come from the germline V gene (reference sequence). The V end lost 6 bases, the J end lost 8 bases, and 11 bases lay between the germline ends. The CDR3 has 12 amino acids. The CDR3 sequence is CASSEVADEQFF. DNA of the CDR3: TGTGCCAGCAGTGAGGTAGCGGATGAGCAGTTCTTC.

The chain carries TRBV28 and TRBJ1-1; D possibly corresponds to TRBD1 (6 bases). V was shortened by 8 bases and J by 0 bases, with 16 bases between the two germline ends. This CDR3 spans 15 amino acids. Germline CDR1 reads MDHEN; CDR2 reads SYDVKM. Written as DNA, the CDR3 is TGTGCCAGCCACTTCAGGGGCAGGGTGAACACTGAAGCTTTCTTT. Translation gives CASHFRGRVNTEAFF.